These T cell receptor beta chains were read from a single sample in a study of response to subunit inactivated influenza vaccine. One entry per CDR3 protein, called by TCRdb with MiXCR from the RT-PCR reads. The sample holds 540,000 or so distinct CDR3 sequences, about an eighth seen once. This specimen consisted of PBMCs from blood, obtained roughly 46 days after vaccination. These receptors all come from a man over 45 who received an inactivated influenza vaccine. CDR3s include the opening cysteine and the closing phenylalanine or tryptophan. The D gene is left open where the match is weak. Some rows have no size entry. The others give once, few or many, or a class for an expanded clone.

v_gene	d_gene	j_gene	abundance	CDR3aa	CDR3nt
TRBV28	-	TRBJ2-6	few	CASSLWGATSGANVLTF	TGTGCCAGCAGTTTGTGGGGCGCAACCTCTGGGGCCAACGTCCTGACTTTC
TRBV6-1	-	TRBJ2-1	few	CASNPERSGDNEQFF	TGTGCCAGCAACCCCGAGCGGTCAGGGGACAATGAGCAGTTCTTC
TRBV15	-	TRBJ1-1	many	CATSATMNTEAFF	TGTGCCACCAGCGCAACAATGAACACTGAAGCTTTCTTT
TRBV15	-	TRBJ2-3	many	CATSARADTQYF	TGTGCCACCAGCGCCCGTGCCGATACGCAGTATTTT
TRBV20-1	-	TRBJ2-5	many	CSAPPAVSGETQYF	TGCAGTGCCCCCCCGGCGGTGTCCGGGGAGACCCAGTACTTC
TRBV5-6	TRBD2	TRBJ2-7	few	CASSSEWRGGSEQYF	TGTGCCAGCAGCTCGGAGTGGCGGGGGGGCTCCGAGCAGTACTTC
TRBV28	-	TRBJ2-7	few	CASSFRRLKNEQYF	TGTGCCAGCAGTTTTCGACGCCTAAAGAACGAGCAGTACTTC
TRBV11-2	TRBD1	TRBJ2-7	few	CASSWGTGGNEQYF	TGTGCCAGCAGCTGGGGGACAGGGGGGAACGAGCAGTACTTC
TRBV6-2/TRBV6-3	TRBD1	TRBJ1-1	few	CASRAGDRRNTEAFF	TGTGCCAGCAGGGCGGGGGACAGGCGGAACACTGAAGCTTTCTTT
TRBV3-1	-	TRBJ2-7	-	CASSPPGLLSYEQYF	TGTGCCAGCAGCCCCCCGGGACTTCTCTCCTACGAGCAGTACTTC
TRBV20-1	-	TRBJ2-1	few	CSAPRERSYNEQFF	TGCAGTGCTCCCAGGGAAAGGAGTTACAATGAGCAGTTCTTC
TRBV28	-	TRBJ2-7	-	CASSFPTDYEQYF	TGTGCCAGCAGTTTCCCGACGGACTACGAGCAGTACTTC
TRBV28	TRBD2	TRBJ2-1	-	CASSLLPGLEDNEQFF	TGTGCCAGCAGTTTGCTACCGGGACTAGAGGACAATGAGCAGTTCTTC
TRBV29-1	TRBD1	TRBJ2-5	few	CSAQRQGAQETQYF	TGCAGCGCACAAAGACAGGGGGCCCAAGAGACCCAGTACTTC
TRBV4-2	TRBD1	TRBJ1-5	many	CASSQADSDRVFQHF	TGTGCCAGCAGCCAAGCAGACTCCGACAGGGTTTTTCAGCATTTT
TRBV20-1	-	TRBJ1-1	few	CSAKRQMMNTEAFF	TGCAGTGCTAAGAGACAGATGATGAACACTGAAGCTTTCTTT
TRBV4-3	-	TRBJ1-4	many	CASSQDSGTRKLFF	TGCGCCAGCAGCCAAGATAGTGGGACCCGCAAACTGTTTTTT
TRBV12-3/TRBV12-4	-	TRBJ1-2	few	CASSLALGYGYTF	TGTGCCAGCAGTTTGGCCCTGGGATATGGCTACACCTTC
TRBV7-9	-	TRBJ2-7	few	CASSPRRATYEQYF	TGTGCCAGCAGCCCCCGTCGCGCTACCTACGAGCAGTACTTC
TRBV28	-	TRBJ1-5	-	CASSEQVNQPQHF	TGTGCCAGCAGCGAACAGGTAAATCAGCCCCAGCATTTT
TRBV12-3/TRBV12-4	TRBD2	TRBJ2-3	-	CASSTGGSRYTQYF	TGTGCCAGCAGCACGGGGGGGAGTCGCTATACGCAGTATTTT
TRBV28	TRBD1	TRBJ1-1	-	CASRIQGAIGDTEAFF	TGTGCCAGCAGAATACAGGGGGCAATTGGGGACACTGAAGCTTTCTTT
TRBV7-2	TRBD1	TRBJ2-7	few	CASSTTTGVSYEQYF	TGTGCCAGCAGCACGACGACAGGGGTTAGTTACGAGCAGTACTTC
TRBV7-9	TRBD2	TRBJ2-1	few	CASSHAGTSGGRQFF	TGTGCCAGCAGCCATGCCGGGACTAGCGGGGGTAGGCAGTTCTTC
TRBV4-2	-	TRBJ1-1	-	CASSQVGAGQNTEAFF	TGTGCCAGCAGCCAAGTAGGGGCGGGGCAGAACACTGAAGCTTTCTTT
TRBV3-1	-	TRBJ2-1	-	CASSRFGDTYNEQFF	TGTGCCAGCAGCCGGTTTGGGGACACTTACAATGAGCAGTTCTTC
TRBV6-6	-	TRBJ2-3	few	CASSYLGTDTQYF	TGTGCCAGCAGTTACTTGGGGACAGATACGCAGTATTTT
TRBV4-2	-	TRBJ2-1	many	CASSQGTAFLDEQFF	TGTGCCAGCAGCCAAGGAACAGCCTTTCTGGATGAGCAGTTCTTC
TRBV6-1	TRBD2	TRBJ2-1	few	CASSELAGGSNEQFF	TGTGCCAGCAGTGAACTAGCGGGAGGGAGCAATGAGCAGTTCTTC
TRBV15	TRBD1	TRBJ2-5	few	CATSRADRDRGTQYF	TGTGCCACCAGCAGAGCAGACAGGGATAGGGGGACCCAGTACTTC
TRBV5-6	TRBD2	TRBJ2-1	-	CASSLAMSSGNNEQFF	TGTGCCAGCAGCTTGGCCATGTCTAGCGGAAACAATGAGCAGTTCTTC
TRBV6-4	TRBD2	TRBJ2-1	-	CATSPSGTVHNEQFF	TGTGCCACCTCGCCTAGCGGGACGGTACACAATGAGCAGTTCTTC
TRBV11-2	TRBD2	TRBJ2-1	-	CASSLDASGGLSSYNEQFF	TGTGCCAGCAGCTTAGATGCTAGCGGGGGCCTTAGCTCCTACAATGAGCAGTTCTTC
TRBV12-3/TRBV12-4	TRBD1	TRBJ2-7	few	CASSVTGGAWYEQYF	TGTGCCAGCAGTGTAACAGGGGGCGCTTGGTACGAGCAGTACTTC
TRBV7-9	-	TRBJ1-2	-	CASSFGGVGIYGYTF	TGTGCCAGCAGCTTTGGGGGTGTAGGGATCTATGGCTACACCTTC
TRBV29-1	TRBD2	TRBJ2-5	-	CSSGGLAGGETQYF	TGCAGCTCAGGGGGACTAGCGGGAGGGGAGACCCAGTACTTC
TRBV12-3/TRBV12-4	-	TRBJ1-1	few	CASSVDRMNSEAFF	TGTGCCAGCAGTGTTGACAGAATGAACTCTGAAGCTTTCTTT
TRBV10-3	-	TRBJ2-1	-	CAISRDSRVFGNEQFF	TGTGCCATCAGCCGGGACTCCAGAGTATTCGGCAATGAGCAGTTCTTC
TRBV5-1	-	TRBJ1-2	-	CASSLAPEEGYTF	TGCGCCAGCAGCTTGGCGCCGGAGGAGGGCTACACCTTC
TRBV7-2	TRBD1	TRBJ1-5	-	CASSQRTGHNQPQHF	TGTGCCAGCAGCCAACGGACAGGGCACAATCAGCCCCAGCATTTT
TRBV7-2	-	TRBJ1-2	few	CASSLGGPGLGYGYTF	TGTGCCAGCAGCCTAGGAGGCCCGGGACTGGGCTATGGCTACACCTTC
TRBV4-2	TRBD2	TRBJ2-1	many	CASSQEAGVNEQFF	TGTGCCAGCAGCCAAGAAGCGGGAGTCAATGAGCAGTTCTTC
TRBV18	TRBD1	TRBJ1-5	-	CASSPYRGDNQPQHF	TGTGCCAGCTCACCGTACAGGGGAGACAATCAGCCCCAGCATTTT
TRBV7-8	TRBD2	TRBJ2-6	-	CASSPRAGGTSGANVLTF	TGTGCCAGCAGCCCGAGAGCGGGAGGGACCTCTGGGGCCAACGTCCTGACTTTC
TRBV7-2	-	TRBJ2-1	few	CASTRYSLTYNEQFF	TGTGCCAGCACCCGCTACAGCCTTACCTACAATGAGCAGTTCTTC
TRBV20-1	TRBD2	TRBJ2-1	few	CSAQRLAGVHEQFF	TGCAGTGCTCAGAGGCTAGCGGGAGTACATGAGCAGTTCTTC
TRBV6-2/TRBV6-3	-	TRBJ1-5	few	CASSYGQGGNQPQHF	TGTGCCAGCAGTTACGGGCAGGGAGGGAATCAGCCCCAGCATTTT
TRBV6-2/TRBV6-3	TRBD1	TRBJ1-2	-	CASSFLQGNYGYTF	TGTGCCAGCAGTTTCCTACAGGGGAACTATGGCTACACCTTC
TRBV20-1	TRBD1	TRBJ2-1	few	CSAQQGVYNEQFF	TGCAGTGCTCAACAGGGGGTCTACAATGAGCAGTTCTTC
TRBV18	-	TRBJ2-6	-	CASSPGGLGANVLTF	TGTGCCAGCTCACCGGGGGGTCTGGGGGCCAACGTCCTGACTTTC
TRBV10-2	TRBD2	TRBJ2-2	-	CASGSSGANTGELFF	TGCGCCAGCGGTTCTAGCGGGGCGAACACCGGGGAGCTGTTTTTT
TRBV28	-	TRBJ2-2	few	CASSGAGSVKTGELFF	TGTGCCAGCAGTGGGGCGGGATCGGTTAAAACCGGGGAGCTGTTTTTT
TRBV10-3	-	TRBJ2-7	-	CAITQGPRLTYEQYF	TGTGCCATCACCCAGGGGCCTCGCCTGACCTACGAGCAGTACTTC
TRBV12-5	TRBD2	TRBJ2-1	few	CASGLVSGRAHEQFF	TGTGCTAGTGGTTTGGTTAGCGGGAGGGCCCATGAGCAGTTCTTC